This T cell receptor (beta chain) was obtained from a study of blood T cell repertoires in COVID-19. Study summary: Samples came from the United States, Italy and Spain, spanning acute and convalescent COVID-19. T cells, B-cell-depleted T cells, or PBMCs supplied cDNA or gDNA.

Original analysis: The authors estimated nucleated cell counts from reference gene primer amplification. Method: immunoSEQ multiplex PCR; TCRdb's copy keeps in-frame clones and lacks some. For V, J and clone size, that table is used; D and trimming come from the DNA. Here the sample spans approximately 220,000 clones, 83% being singletons. This clone was seen only a few times. This CDR3 contains 16 residues. Germline V gene sequence: CDR1 MGHRA, CDR2 YSYEKL. V dropped 1 base and J dropped 5 bases, with 14 bases sitting between them. The J gene is TRBJ1-4, the V gene TRBV4-1, with D possibly matching TRBD1 (6 bases). Sequencing was carried out using peripheral blood. This receptor was taken from a woman aged 40 to 50 with active or convalescent COVID-19. Here the CDR3 DNA reads TGCGCCAGCAGCCAAGGTTGGCAGGGGCAAAATGAAAAACTGTTTTTT. It codes for CASSQGWQGQNEKLFF.